This T cell receptor (beta chain) was obtained from a study of cytomegalovirus exposure and HLA in healthy donors. Study background: Of all 400 or so donors who were genotyped, 75% to 90% belonged to the Caucasian-associated ancestry cluster.

Worth noting for this clone: As yet, its antigen is unknown.

CDR1 and CDR2 (germline): MNHNY, SVGAGI (reference sequence). With 4 bases removed from V and 5 bases from J, the gap between germline ends came to 12 bases. CDR3 length equals 13 residues. 13 Jbeta primers and 60 Vbeta primers were used for the PCR. Generated by immunoSEQ multiplex PCR, the TCRdb table keeps only in-frame clones and is missing some. Of approximately 270,000 clones listed, around 80% are singletons. Broader study findings: The study flagged roughly 160 TCR beta chains as cytomegalovirus-associated.

The sample consisted of PBMCs. This receptor was obtained from a girl aged 2-15 years in good health and CMV-seronegative. V is TRBV6-6 and J is TRBJ2-7; D unresolved. This CDR3 is CASSSPSSNEQYF. CDR3 DNA: TGTGCCAGCAGTTCCCCGTCTAGTAACGAGCAGTACTTC.